The entry below gives a single T cell receptor beta chain sequence along with its context. The CDR3 runs to 15 residues. The germline CDR1 and CDR2 sequences are MGHRA and YSYEKL. Trimming left V 0 bases short and J 1 base short, with 9 bases between. The sample comes from a study of OX40 agonist ivuxolimab in advanced cancers. The repertoire was sequenced with immunoSEQ multiplex PCR; TCRdb's copy has only in-frame clones and lacks some. The sample shows roughly 70,000 clones, approximately 90% of them seen only once. The rearrangement joins TRBV4-1 to TRBJ2-5; D not certain. Here the sequenced sample was CD4+ or CD8+ T cells sorted from blood, taken in a trial of the OX40 agonist ivuxolimab. This TCR was sampled from an adult with an advanced solid tumor such as melanoma, head and neck, liver or kidney cancer. Here the CDR3 DNA reads TGCGCCAGCAGCCAAGATCCGGGCGGCCAAGAGACCCAGTACTTC. Encoded protein: CASSQDPGGQETQYF.